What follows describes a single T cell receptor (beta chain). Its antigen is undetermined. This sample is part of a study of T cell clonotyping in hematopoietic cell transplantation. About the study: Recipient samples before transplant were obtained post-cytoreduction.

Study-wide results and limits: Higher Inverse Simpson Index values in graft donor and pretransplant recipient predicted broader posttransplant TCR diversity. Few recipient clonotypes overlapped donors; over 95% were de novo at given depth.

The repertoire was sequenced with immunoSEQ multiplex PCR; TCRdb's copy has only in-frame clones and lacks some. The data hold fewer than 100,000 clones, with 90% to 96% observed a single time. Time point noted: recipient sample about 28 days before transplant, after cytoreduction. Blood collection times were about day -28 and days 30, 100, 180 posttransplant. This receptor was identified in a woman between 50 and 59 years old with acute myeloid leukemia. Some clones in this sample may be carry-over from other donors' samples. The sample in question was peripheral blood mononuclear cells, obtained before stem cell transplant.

CDR3 in amino acids: CASSPRSVGTEAFF. Here the CDR3 DNA reads TGTGCCAGCAGTCCCCGATCCGTGGGCACTGAAGCTTTCTTT. The V gene is TRBV25-1, the J gene TRBJ1-1; no firm D call. The CDR3 loop spans 14 amino acids. V lost 5 bases to trimming and J lost 4 bases, with 14 bases between them. Germline CDR1 MGHDK, CDR2 SYGVNS.